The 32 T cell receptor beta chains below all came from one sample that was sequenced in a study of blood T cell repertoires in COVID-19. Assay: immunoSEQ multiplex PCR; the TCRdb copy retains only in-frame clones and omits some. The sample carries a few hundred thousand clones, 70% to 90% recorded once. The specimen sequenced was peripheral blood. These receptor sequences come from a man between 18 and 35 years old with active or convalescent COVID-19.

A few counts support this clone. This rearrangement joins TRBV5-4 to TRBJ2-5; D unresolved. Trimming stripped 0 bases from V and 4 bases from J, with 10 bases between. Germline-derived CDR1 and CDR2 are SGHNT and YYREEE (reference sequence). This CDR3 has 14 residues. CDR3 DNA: TGTGCCAGCAGCTTGGCCGTCAGAACAGAGACCCAGTACTTC. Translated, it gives CASSLAVRTETQYF. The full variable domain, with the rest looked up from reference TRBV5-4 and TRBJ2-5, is ETGVTQSPTHLIKTRGQQVTLRCSSQSGHNTVSWYQQALGQGPQFIFQYYREEENGRGNFPPRFSGLQFPNYSSELNVNALELDDSALYLCASSLAVRTETQYFGPGTRLLVL.

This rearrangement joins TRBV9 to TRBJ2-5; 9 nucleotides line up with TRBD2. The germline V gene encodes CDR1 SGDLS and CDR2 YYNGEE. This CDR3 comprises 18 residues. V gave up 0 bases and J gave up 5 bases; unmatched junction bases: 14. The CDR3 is CASSVAGDWREGLETQYF. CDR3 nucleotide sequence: TGTGCCAGCAGCGTAGCTGGGGATTGGCGGGAGGGTTTGGAGACCCAGTACTTC.

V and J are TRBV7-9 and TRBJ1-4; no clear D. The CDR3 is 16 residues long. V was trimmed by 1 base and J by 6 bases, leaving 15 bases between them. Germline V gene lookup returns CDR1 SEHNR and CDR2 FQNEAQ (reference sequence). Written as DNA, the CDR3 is TGTGCCAGCAGCTTAGGTGTTCCGGAGAGTGATGAAAAACTGTTTTTT. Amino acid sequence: CASSLGVPESDEKLFF.

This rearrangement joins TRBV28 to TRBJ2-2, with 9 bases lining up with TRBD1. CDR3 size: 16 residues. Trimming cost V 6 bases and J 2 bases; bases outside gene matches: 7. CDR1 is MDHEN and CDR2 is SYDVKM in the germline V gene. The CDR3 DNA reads TGTGCCAGCAGGCTGACAGGGGGTTTAAACACCGGGGAGCTGTTTTTT. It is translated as CASRLTGGLNTGELFF.

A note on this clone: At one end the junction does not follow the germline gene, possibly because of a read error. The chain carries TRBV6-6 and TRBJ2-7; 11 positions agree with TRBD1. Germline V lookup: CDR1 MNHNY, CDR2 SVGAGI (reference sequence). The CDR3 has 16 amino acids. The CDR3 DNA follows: TGTGCCAGCAGTTACACTCGGACAGGGGGCGACCGGTTTCTGTATTTC. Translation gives CASSYTRTGGDRFLYF.

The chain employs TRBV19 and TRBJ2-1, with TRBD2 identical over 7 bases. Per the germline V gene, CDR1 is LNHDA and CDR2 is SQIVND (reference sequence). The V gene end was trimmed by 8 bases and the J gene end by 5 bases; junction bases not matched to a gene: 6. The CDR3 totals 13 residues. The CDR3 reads CASGGVRNNEQFF. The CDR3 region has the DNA TGTGCCAGTGGGGGGGTACGAAACAATGAGCAGTTCTTC.

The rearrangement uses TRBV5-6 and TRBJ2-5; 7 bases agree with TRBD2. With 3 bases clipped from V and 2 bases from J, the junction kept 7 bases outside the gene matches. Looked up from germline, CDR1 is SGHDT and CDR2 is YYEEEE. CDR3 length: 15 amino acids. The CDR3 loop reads CASSYLSGGQETQYF. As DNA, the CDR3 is TGTGCCAGCAGCTATTTGTCGGGGGGTCAAGAGACCCAGTACTTC.

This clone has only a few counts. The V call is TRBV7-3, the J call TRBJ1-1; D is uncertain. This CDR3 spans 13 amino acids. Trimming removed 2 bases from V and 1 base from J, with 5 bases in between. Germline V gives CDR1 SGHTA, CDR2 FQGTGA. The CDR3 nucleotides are TGTGCCAGCAGCTTACCCGGGAACACTGAAGCTTTCTTT. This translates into CASSLPGNTEAFF.

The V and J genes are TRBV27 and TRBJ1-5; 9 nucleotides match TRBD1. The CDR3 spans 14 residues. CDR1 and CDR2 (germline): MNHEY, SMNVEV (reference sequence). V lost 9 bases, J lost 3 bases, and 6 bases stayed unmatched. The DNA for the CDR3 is TGTGCCAGTTCCAGGGACAGGGACAATCAGCCCCAGCATTTT. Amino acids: CASSRDRDNQPQHF.

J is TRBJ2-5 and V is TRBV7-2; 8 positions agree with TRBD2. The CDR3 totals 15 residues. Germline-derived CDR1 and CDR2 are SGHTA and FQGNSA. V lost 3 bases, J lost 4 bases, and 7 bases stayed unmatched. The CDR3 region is CASSFQAGEGETQYF. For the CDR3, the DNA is TGTGCCAGCAGCTTCCAAGCGGGGGAAGGAGAGACCCAGTACTTC.

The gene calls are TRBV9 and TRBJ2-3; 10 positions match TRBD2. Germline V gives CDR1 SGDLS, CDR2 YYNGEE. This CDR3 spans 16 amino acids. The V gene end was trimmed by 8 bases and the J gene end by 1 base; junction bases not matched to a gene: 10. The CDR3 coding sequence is TGTGCCAGTACCCCACTCGGGACTAGCGGCACAGATACGCAGTATTTT. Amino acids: CASTPLGTSGTDTQYF.

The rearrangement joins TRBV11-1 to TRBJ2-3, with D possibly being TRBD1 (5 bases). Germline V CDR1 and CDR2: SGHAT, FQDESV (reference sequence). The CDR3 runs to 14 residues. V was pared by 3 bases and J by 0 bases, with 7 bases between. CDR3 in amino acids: CASSFDSSTDTQYF. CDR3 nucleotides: TGTGCCAGCAGCTTCGACAGTAGCACAGATACGCAGTATTTT.

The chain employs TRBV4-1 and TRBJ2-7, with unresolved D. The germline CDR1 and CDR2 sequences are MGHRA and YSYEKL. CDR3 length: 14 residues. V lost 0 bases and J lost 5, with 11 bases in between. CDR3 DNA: TGCGCCAGCAGCCAAGATCCCCAGGTCCACGAGCAGTACTTC. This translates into CASSQDPQVHEQYF.

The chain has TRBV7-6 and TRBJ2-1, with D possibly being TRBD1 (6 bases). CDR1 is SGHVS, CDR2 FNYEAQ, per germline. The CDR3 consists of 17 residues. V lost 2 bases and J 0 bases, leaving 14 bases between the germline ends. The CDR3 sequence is CASSLMGQGSSYNEQFF. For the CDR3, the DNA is TGTGCCAGCAGCTTAATGGGCCAGGGGAGCTCCTACAATGAGCAGTTCTTC.

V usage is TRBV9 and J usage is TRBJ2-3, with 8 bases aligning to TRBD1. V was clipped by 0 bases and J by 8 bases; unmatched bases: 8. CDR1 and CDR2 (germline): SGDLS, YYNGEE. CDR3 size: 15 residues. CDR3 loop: CASSVVSQGVGTQYF. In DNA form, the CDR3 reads TGTGCCAGCAGCGTAGTGTCACAGGGGGTAGGTACGCAGTATTTT. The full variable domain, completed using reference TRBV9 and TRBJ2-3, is DSGVTQTPKHLITATGQRVTLRCSPRSGDLSVYWYQQSLDQGLQFLIQYYNGEERAKGNILERFSAQQFPDLHSELNLSSLELGDSALYFCASSVVSQGVGTQYFGPGTRLTVL.

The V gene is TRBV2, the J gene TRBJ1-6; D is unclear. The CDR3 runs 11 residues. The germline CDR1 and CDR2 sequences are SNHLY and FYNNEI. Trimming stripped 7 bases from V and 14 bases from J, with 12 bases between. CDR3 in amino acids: CASNRNQALHF. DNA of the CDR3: TGTGCCAGCAACCGGAACCAGGCCCTCCACTTT. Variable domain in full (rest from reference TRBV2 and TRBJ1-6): EPEVTQTPSHQVTQMGQEVILRCVPISNHLYFYWYRQILGQKVEFLVSFYNNEISEKSEIFDDQFSVERPDGSNFTLKIRSTKLEDSAMYFCASNRNQALHFGNGTRLTVT.

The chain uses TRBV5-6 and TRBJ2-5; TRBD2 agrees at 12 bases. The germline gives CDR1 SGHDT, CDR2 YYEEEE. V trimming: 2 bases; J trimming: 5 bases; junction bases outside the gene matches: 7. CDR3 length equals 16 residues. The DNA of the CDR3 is TGTGCCAGCAGCTTCCGACTAGCGGGGGTACGGGAGACCCAGTACTTC. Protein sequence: CASSFRLAGVRETQYF.

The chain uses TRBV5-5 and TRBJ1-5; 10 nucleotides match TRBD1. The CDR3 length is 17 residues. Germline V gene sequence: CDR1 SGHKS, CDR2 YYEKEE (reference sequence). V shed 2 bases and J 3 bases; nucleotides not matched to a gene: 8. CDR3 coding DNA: TGTGCCAGCAGCTTACGGGACAGGGGTGGTCCCAATCAGCCCCAGCATTTT. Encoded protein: CASSLRDRGGPNQPQHF.

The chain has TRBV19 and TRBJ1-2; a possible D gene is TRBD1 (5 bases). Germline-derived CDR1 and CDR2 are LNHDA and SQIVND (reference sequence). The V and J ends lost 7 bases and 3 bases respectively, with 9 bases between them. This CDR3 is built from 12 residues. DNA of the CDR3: TGTGCCAGTACCGAGACAGACTATGGCTACACCTTC. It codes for CASTETDYGYTF. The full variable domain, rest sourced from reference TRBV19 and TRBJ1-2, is DGGITQSPKYLFRKEGQNVTLSCEQNLNHDAMYWYRQDPGQGLRLIYYSQIVNDFQKGDIAEGYSVSREKKESFPLTVTSAQKNPTAFYLCASTETDYGYTFGSGTRLTVV.

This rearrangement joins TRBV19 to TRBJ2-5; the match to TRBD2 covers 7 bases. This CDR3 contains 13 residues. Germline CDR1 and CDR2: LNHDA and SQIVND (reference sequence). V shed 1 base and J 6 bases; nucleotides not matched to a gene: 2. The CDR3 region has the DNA TGTGCCAGTAGTATAGGGGGGGGAAAGACCCAGTACTTC. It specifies CASSIGGGKTQYF.

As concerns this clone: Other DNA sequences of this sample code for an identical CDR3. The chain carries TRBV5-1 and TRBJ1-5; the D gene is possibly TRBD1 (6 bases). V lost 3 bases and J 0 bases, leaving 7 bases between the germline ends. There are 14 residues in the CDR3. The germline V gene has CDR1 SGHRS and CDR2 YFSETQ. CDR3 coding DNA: TGCGCCAGCAGCTCAGGGGATAGCAATCAGCCCCAGCATTTT. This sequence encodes CASSSGDSNQPQHF. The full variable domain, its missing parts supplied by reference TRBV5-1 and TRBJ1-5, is KAGVTQTPRYLIKTRGQQVTLSCSPISGHRSVSWYQQTPGQGLQFLFEYFSETQRNKGNFPGRFSGRQFSNSRSEMNVSTLELGDSALYLCASSSGDSNQPQHFGDGTRLSIL.

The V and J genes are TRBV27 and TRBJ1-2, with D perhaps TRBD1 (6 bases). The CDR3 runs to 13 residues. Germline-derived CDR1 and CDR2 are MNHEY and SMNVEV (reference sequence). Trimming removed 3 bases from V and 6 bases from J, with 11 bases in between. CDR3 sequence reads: CASSFRGIDGYTF. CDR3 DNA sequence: TGTGCCAGCAGTTTTAGGGGGATTGATGGCTACACCTTC.

The CDR3 DNA reads as TGTGCCAGCAGTGTGCAGGGTGTTTCACCCCTCCACTTT. It encodes CASSVQGVSPLHF. This chain links TRBV2 with TRBJ1-6, with D maybe TRBD1 (5 bases). CDR1 SNHLY and CDR2 FYNNEI come from the germline V gene. V shed 4 bases and J shed 9 bases, with 10 bases lying between them. The CDR3 spans 13 residues.

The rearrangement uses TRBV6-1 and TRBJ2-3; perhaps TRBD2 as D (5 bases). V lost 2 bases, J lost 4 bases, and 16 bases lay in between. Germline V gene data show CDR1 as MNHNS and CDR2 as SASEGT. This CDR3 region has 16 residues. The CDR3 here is CASSELYTSDSDTQYF. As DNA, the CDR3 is TGTGCCAGCAGTGAATTGTACACTTCGGACTCAGATACGCAGTATTTT.

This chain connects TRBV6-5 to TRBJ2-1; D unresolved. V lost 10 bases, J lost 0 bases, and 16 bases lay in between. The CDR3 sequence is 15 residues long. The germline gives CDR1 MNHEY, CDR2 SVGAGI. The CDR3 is CATSPTSSSYNEQFF. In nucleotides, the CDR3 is TGTGCCACAAGCCCCACTTCTAGCTCCTACAATGAGCAGTTCTTC.

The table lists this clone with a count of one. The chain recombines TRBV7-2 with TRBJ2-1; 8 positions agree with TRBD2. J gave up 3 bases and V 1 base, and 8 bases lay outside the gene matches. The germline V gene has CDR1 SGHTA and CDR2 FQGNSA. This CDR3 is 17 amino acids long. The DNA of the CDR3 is TGTGCCAGCAGCTTAGATATAGACAGCGGGAGCTACAATGAGCAGTTCTTC. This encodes CASSLDIDSGSYNEQFF.

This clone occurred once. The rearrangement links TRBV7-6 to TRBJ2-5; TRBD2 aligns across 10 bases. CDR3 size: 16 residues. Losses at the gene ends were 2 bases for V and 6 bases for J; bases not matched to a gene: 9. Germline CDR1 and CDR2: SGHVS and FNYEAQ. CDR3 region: CASSLPRSGGEKTQYF. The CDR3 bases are TGTGCCAGCAGCTTACCGAGGAGCGGGGGGGAGAAGACCCAGTACTTC.

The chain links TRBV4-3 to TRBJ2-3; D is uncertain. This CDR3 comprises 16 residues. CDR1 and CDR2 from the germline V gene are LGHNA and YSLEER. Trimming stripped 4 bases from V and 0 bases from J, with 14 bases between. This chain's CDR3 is CASSPILEDSTDTQYF. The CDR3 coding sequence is TGCGCCAGCAGCCCGATACTTGAGGATAGCACAGATACGCAGTATTTT.

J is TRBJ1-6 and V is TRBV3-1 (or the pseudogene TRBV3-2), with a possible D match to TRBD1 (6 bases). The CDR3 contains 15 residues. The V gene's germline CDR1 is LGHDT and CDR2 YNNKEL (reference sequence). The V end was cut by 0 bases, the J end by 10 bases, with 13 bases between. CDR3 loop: CASSQEQGRGSPLHF. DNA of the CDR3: TGTGCCAGCAGCCAAGAGCAGGGGCGTGGGTCACCCCTCCACTTT.

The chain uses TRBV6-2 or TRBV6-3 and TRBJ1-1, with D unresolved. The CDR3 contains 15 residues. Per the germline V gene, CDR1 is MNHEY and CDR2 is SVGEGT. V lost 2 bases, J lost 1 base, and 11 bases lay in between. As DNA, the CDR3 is TGTGCCAGCAGTTACGGAGGAGACACGAACACTGAAGCTTTCTTT. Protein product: CASSYGGDTNTEAFF.

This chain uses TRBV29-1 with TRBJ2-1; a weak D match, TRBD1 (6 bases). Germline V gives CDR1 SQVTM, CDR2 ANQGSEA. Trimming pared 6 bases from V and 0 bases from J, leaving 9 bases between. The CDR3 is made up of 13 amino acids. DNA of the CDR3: TGCAGCGTCACAGGGAACTCCTACAATGAGCAGTTCTTC. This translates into CSVTGNSYNEQFF.

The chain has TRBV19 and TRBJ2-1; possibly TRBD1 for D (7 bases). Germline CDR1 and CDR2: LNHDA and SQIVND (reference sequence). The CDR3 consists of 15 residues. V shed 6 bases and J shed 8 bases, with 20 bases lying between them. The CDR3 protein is CASSDAQGGGYEQFF. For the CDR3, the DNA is TGTGCCAGTAGCGACGCTCAGGGGGGTGGGTATGAGCAGTTCTTC.